This T cell receptor (beta chain) comes out of a study of T cell changes during pregnancy in multiple sclerosis. TCRdb keeps only in-frame clones here, not all; method: immunoSEQ multiplex PCR. The data show 65,000 to 85,000 clones, roughly nine tenths seen once. Germline CDR1 and CDR2: SQVTM and ANQGSEA. The CDR3 length is 14 residues. Germline trimming cut 6 bases from V and 5 bases from J; bases unmatched to any gene: 7. This sequence originates from a female donor with multiple sclerosis, enrolled in a pregnancy study. The starting material was peripheral blood, obtained in the second trimester of pregnancy. This chain uses TRBV29-1 with TRBJ1-3, with 10 bases fitting TRBD1. The CDR3 sequence: CSVLGQGGRNTIYF. As DNA, the CDR3 is TGCAGCGTGCTCGGACAGGGGGGAAGAAACACCATATATTTT.